Included here is one TCR beta chain sequence, with context. The record originates from a study of blood T cell repertoires in COVID-19. Study overall: The United States, Italy and Spain provided the acute and convalescent COVID-19 samples. PBMCs, B-cell-depleted T cells, or T cells were the source of the cDNA or gDNA that made up the material.

In the authors' workflow: Reference gene primer amplification yielded estimated nucleated cell counts. The repertoire was sequenced with immunoSEQ multiplex PCR; TCRdb's copy has only in-frame clones and lacks some. Clonal size and the V and J genes are those of that table, whereas D and trimming came from the DNA. The repertoire holds 35,000 to 45,000 clones, with roughly 90% as singletons. The material sequenced was peripheral blood. The TCR originated in a human donor in a cohort sampled during active COVID-19.

CDR3 sequence: CASRRLGGDHTDTQYF. In DNA, the CDR3 is TGTGCCAGTAGACGCCTGGGGGGGGATCACACAGATACGCAGTATTTT. V and J are TRBV19 and TRBJ2-3; 7 bases align to TRBD2. The CDR3 runs 16 residues. Germline values: CDR1 LNHDA, CDR2 SQIVND (reference sequence). J lost 2 bases, V lost 6 bases, and 11 bases had no gene match.